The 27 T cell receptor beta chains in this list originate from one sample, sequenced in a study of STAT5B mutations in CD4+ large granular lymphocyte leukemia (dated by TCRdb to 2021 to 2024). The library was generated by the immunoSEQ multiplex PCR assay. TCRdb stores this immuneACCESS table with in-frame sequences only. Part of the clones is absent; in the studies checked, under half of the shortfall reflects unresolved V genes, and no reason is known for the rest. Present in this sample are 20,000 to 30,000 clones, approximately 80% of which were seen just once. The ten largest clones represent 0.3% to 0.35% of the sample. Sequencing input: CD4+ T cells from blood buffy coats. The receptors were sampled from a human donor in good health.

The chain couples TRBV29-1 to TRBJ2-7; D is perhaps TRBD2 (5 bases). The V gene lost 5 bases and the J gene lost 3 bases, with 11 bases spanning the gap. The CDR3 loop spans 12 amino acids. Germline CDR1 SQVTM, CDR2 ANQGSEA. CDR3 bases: TGCAGCGTTTCGGGAAGTGGCTACGAGCAGTACTTC. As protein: CSVSGSGYEQYF.

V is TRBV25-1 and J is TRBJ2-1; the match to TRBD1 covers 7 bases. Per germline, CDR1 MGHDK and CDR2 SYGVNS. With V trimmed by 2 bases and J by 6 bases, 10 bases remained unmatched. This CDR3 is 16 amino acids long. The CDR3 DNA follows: TGTGCCAGCAGTGAAGCCGGGACAGTAGCCACCAATGAGCAGTTCTTC. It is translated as CASSEAGTVATNEQFF.

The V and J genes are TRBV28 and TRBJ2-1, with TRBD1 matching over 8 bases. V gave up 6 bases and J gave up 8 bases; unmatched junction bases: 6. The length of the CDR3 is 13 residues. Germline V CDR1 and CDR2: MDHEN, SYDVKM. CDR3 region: CASRGQGEYEQFF. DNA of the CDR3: TGTGCCAGCAGAGGACAGGGAGAGTATGAGCAGTTCTTC.

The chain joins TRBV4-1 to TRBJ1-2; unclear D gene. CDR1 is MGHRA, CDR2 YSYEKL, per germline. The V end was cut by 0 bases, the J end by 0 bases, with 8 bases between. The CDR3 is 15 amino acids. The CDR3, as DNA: TGCGCCAGCAGCCAAGATCTAAATTCTAACTATGGCTACACCTTC. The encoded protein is CASSQDLNSNYGYTF.

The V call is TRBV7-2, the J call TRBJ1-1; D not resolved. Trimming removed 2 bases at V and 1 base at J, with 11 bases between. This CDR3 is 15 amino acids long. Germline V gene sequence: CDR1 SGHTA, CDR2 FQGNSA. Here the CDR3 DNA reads TGTGCCAGCAGCTTAACGAGAGGAGAGAACACTGAAGCTTTCTTT. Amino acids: CASSLTRGENTEAFF.

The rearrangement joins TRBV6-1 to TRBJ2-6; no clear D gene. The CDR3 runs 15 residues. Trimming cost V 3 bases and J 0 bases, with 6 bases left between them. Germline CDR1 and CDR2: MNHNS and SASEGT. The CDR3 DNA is TGTGCCAGCAGTGAGGCCTTCTCTGGGGCCAACGTCCTGACTTTC. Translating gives CASSEAFSGANVLTF.

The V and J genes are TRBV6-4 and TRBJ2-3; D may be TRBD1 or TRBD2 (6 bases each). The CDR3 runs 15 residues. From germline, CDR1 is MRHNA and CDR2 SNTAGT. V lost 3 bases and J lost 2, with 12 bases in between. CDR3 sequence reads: CASSEGGHNTDTQYF. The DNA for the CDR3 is TGTGCCAGCAGTGAGGGGGGACACAACACAGATACGCAGTATTTT.

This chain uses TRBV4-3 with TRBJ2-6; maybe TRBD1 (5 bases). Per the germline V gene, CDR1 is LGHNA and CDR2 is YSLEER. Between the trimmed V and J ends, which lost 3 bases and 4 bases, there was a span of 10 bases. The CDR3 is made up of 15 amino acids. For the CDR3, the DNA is TGCGCCAGCAGCCAGGGGCTCCCCGGGGCCAACGTCCTGACTTTC. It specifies CASSQGLPGANVLTF.

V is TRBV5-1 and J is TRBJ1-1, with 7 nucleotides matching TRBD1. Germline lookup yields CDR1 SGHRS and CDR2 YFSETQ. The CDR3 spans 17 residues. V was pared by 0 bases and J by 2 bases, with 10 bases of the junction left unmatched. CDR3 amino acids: CASSLGPVGQTNTEAFF. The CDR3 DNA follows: TGCGCCAGCAGCTTGGGCCCTGTGGGACAGACTAACACTGAAGCTTTCTTT.

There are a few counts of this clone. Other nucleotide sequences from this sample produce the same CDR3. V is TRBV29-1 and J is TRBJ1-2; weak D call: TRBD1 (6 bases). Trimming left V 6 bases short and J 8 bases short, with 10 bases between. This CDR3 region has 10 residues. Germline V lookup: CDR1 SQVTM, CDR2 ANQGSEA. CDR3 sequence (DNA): TGCAGCGTGGAGACAGGAGGCTACACCTTC. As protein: CSVETGGYTF.

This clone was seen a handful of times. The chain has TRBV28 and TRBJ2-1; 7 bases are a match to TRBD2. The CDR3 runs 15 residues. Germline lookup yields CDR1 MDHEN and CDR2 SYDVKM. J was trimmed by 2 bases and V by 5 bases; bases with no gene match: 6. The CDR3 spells CASSSQRDPYNEQFF. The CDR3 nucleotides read TGTGCCAGCAGTAGCCAGCGGGACCCCTACAATGAGCAGTTCTTC.

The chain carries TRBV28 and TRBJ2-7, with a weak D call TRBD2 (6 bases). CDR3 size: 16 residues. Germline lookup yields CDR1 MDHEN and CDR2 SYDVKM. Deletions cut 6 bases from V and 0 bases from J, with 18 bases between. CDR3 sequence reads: CASREGGAGSSYEQYV. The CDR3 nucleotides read TGTGCCAGCAGGGAGGGCGGCGCGGGCAGCTCCTACGAGCAGTACGTC.

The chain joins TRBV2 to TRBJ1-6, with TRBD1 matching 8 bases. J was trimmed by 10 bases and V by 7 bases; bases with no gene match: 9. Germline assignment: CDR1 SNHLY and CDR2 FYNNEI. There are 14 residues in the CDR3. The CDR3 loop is CASTLQGVRSPLHF. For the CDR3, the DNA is TGTGCCAGCACCTTACAGGGGGTAAGGTCACCCCTCCACTTT.

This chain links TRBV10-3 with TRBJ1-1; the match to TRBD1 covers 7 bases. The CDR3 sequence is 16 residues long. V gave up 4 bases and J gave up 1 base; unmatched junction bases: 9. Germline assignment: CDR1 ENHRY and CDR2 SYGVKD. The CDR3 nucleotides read TGTGCCATCAGTGCCAACCAGGGGGGAGGGAACACTGAAGCTTTCTTT. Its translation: CAISANQGGGNTEAFF.

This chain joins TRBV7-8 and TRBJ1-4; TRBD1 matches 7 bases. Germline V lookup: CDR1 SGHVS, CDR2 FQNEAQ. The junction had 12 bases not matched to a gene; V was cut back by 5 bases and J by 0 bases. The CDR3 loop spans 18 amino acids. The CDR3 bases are TGTGCCAGCAGCCCCGAGGGGGACAGAAGAGCAACTAATGAAAAACTGTTTTTT. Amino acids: CASSPEGDRRATNEKLFF.

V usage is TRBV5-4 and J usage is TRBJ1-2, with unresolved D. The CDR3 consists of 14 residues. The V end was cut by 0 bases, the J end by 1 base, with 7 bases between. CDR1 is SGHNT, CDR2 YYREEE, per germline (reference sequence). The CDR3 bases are TGTGCCAGCAGCTTGGCTTGGGGTAACTATGGCTACACCTTC. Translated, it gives CASSLAWGNYGYTF.

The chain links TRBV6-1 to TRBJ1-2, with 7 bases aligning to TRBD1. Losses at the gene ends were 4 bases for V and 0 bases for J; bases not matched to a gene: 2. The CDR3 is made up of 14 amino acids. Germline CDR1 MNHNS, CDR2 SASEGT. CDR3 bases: TGTGCCAGCAGTGCCGGGACAGCTAACTATGGCTACACCTTC. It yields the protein CASSAGTANYGYTF.

The CDR3 sequence is CASSRSRAYQPQHF. CDR3 nucleotides: TGTGCCAGCAGCCGATCTCGTGCATATCAGCCCCAGCATTTT. This chain connects TRBV6-5 to TRBJ1-5, with D unresolved. Trimming stripped 6 bases from V and 5 bases from J, with 14 bases between. Germline assignment: CDR1 MNHEY and CDR2 SVGAGI. This CDR3 region has 14 residues.

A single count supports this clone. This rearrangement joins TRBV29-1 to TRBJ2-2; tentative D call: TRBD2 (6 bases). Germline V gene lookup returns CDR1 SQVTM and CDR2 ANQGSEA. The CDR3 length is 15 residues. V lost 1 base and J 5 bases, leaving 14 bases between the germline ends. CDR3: CSVEALRGVTGELFF. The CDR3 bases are TGCAGCGTTGAAGCCCTCCGCGGGGTGACCGGGGAGCTGTTTTTT.

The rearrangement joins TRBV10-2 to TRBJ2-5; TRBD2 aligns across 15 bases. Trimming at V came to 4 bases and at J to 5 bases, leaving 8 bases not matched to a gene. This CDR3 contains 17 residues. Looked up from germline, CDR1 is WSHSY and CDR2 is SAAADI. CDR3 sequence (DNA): TGCGCCAGCAGTGTGGGACTAGCGGGGGGCTGGGGTGAGACCCAGTACTTC. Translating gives CASSVGLAGGWGETQYF.

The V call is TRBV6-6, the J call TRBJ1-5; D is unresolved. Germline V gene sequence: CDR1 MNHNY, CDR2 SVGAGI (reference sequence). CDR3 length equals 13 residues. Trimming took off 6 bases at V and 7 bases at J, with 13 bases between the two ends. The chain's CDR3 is CASSTGYWQPQHF. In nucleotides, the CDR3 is TGTGCCAGCAGCACCGGGTATTGGCAGCCCCAGCATTTT.

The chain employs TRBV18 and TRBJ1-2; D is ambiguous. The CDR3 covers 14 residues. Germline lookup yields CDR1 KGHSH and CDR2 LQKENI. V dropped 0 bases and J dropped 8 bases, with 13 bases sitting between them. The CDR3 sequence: CASSPPGRTRGYTF. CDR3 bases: TGTGCCAGCTCACCACCGGGCCGAACCAGAGGCTACACCTTC.

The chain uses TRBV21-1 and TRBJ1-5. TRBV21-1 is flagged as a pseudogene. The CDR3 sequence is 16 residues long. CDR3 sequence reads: CASSKRPVAHNQPQHF. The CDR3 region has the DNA TGTGCCAGCAGCAAAAGACCTGTGGCACACAATCAGCCCCAGCATTTT.

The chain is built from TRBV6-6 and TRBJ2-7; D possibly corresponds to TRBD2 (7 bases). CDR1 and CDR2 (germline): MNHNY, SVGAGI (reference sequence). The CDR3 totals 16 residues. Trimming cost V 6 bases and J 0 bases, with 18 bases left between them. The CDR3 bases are TGTGCCAGCAGCTATGGGACAAGCGGGGCCTCCTACGAGCAGTACTTC. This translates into CASSYGTSGASYEQYF.

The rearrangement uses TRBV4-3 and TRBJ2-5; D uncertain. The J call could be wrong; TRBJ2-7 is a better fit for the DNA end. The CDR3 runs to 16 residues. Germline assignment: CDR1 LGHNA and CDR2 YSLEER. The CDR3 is CASSQEPGWPSDEQYF. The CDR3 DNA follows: TGCGCCAGCAGCCAAGAACCCGGGTGGCCGAGCGACGAGCAGTACTTC.

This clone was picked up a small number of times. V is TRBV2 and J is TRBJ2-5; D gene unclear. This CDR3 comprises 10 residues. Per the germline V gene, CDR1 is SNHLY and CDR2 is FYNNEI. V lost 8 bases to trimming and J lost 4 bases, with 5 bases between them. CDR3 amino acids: CASSVETQYF. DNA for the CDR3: TGTGCCAGCTCTGTAGAGACCCAGTACTTC.

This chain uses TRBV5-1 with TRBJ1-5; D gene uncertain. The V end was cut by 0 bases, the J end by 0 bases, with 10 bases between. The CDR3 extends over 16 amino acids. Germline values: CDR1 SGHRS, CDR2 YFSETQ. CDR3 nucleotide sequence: TGCGCCAGCAGCTTGGGTACGGATTATAGCAATCAGCCCCAGCATTTT. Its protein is CASSLGTDYSNQPQHF.